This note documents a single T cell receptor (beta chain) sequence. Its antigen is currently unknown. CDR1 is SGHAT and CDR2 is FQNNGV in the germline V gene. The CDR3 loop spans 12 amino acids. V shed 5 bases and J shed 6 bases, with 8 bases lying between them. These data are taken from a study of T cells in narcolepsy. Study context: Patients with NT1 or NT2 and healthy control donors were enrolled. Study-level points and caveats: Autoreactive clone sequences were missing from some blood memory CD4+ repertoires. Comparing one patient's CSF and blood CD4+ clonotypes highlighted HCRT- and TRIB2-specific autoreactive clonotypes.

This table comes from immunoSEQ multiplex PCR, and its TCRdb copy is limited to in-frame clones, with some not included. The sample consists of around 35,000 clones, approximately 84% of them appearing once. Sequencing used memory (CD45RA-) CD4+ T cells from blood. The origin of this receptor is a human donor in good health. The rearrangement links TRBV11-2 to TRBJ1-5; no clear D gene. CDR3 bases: TGTGCCAGCAGCCACGTCGGTCAGCCCCAGCATTTT. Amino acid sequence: CASSHVGQPQHF.